Shown below are 9 T cell receptor beta chains from a single sample sequenced in a study of beta chain features in type 1 diabetes. These TCRs' antigens remain unknown. All of the isolated RNA was reverse transcribed, so expressed TCRB transcripts were sequenced. The repertoire was sequenced with immunoSEQ multiplex PCR; TCRdb's copy has only in-frame clones and lacks some. The sample lists a few hundred thousand clones; approximately 24% were seen once. Study-wide results and limits: Moderate yet significant TCRB CDR3 shortening was seen in Type 1 diabetes patients in all four CD4+ subsets.

The sequenced sample consisted of naive CD4+ T cells from blood. All receptors derive from a woman aged 30 to 39 with type 1 diabetes.

The rearrangement links TRBV18 to TRBJ1-5; 9 bases align to TRBD1. The ends lost 2 bases at V and 1 base at J; junction bases unmatched: 0. CDR1 is KGHSH and CDR2 is LQKENI in the germline V gene. The CDR3 is made up of 15 amino acids. The CDR3 loop reads CASSPGTGSNQPQHF. The CDR3 DNA sequence: TGTGCCAGCTCACCAGGGACAGGGAGCAATCAGCCCCAGCATTTT.

This rearrangement joins TRBV7-9 to TRBJ2-7; TRBD1 aligns across 8 bases. Germline trimming cut 4 bases from V and 3 bases from J; bases unmatched to any gene: 11. The germline V gene encodes CDR1 SEHNR and CDR2 FQNEAQ (reference sequence). This CDR3 is 16 amino acids long. Here the CDR3 DNA reads TGTGCCAGCAGCTCGGGTCGACAGGGGTTACTCTACGAGCAGTACTTC. This translates into CASSSGRQGLLYEQYF.

The rearrangement uses TRBV28 and TRBJ1-5; no clear D. This CDR3 comprises 16 residues. Germline V gene sequence: CDR1 MDHEN, CDR2 SYDVKM. V was clipped by 9 bases and J by 0 bases, with 18 bases between them. CDR3 DNA: TGTGCCAGTCAACCCCCTTGGAGAAATAGCAATCAGCCCCAGCATTTT. Protein: CASQPPWRNSNQPQHF. Combining the CDR3 with reference TRBV28 and TRBJ1-5 gives the whole variable domain DVKVTQSSRYLVKRTGEKVFLECVQDMDHENMFWYRQDPGLGLRLIYFSYDVKMKEKGDIPEGYSVSREKKERFSLILESASTNQTSMYLCASQPPWRNSNQPQHFGDGTRLSIL.

A few counts support this clone. The V call is TRBV7-3, the J call TRBJ2-7; TRBD2 aligns across 9 bases. Germline V gene data show CDR1 as SGHTA and CDR2 as FQGTGA. V lost 0 bases and J lost 2; bases outside the gene matches: 5. This CDR3 spans 16 amino acids. The CDR3 region is CASSLTWTSATYEQYF. CDR3 sequence (DNA): TGTGCCAGCAGCTTAACCTGGACTAGCGCTACCTACGAGCAGTACTTC.

This chain links TRBV23-1 with TRBJ2-4; D is possibly TRBD1 (6 bases). TRBV23-1 qualifies as an ORF whose function is uncertain. CDR3 size: 15 residues. Trimming took 4 bases from V and 0 from J, leaving 10 bases between them. As DNA, the CDR3 is TGCGCCAGCAGTCCACAGGGCTCAGCCAAAAACATTCAGTACTTC. Translating it yields CASSPQGSAKNIQYF.

The J gene is TRBJ1-4, the V gene TRBV6-5; D not resolved. With 6 bases removed from V and 6 bases from J, the gap between germline ends came to 8 bases. In germline, CDR1 is MNHEY, CDR2 SVGAGI. CDR3 length: 12 amino acids. The CDR3 DNA reads TGTGCCAGCAGCCCAAAATATGAAAAACTGTTTTTT. Its translation is CASSPKYEKLFF.

This sequence joins TRBV7-9 and TRBJ2-1, with 9 nucleotides matching TRBD2. The CDR3 extends over 14 amino acids. V dropped 4 bases and J dropped 8; count of bases not matched to a gene: 6. Germline V CDR1 and CDR2: SEHNR, FQNEAQ (reference sequence). CDR3 in amino acids: CASSSSGETYEQFF. DNA of the CDR3: TGTGCCAGCAGCTCTAGCGGGGAGACCTATGAGCAGTTCTTC. The variable domain in full, completed from reference TRBV7-9 and TRBJ2-1, reads DTGVSQNPRHKITKRGQNVTFRCDPISEHNRLYWYRQTLGQGPEFLTYFQNEAQLEKSRLLSDRFSAERPKGSFSTLEIQRTEQGDSAMYLCASSSSGETYEQFFGPGTRLTVL.

This clone was found a few times. V usage is TRBV11-3 and J usage is TRBJ2-2; TRBD1 might be the D (6 bases). V was pared by 5 bases and J by 3 bases, with 13 bases between. CDR3 length equals 15 residues. From germline, CDR1 is SGHNT and CDR2 YENEEA. CDR3 sequence: CASSPGTGYTGELFF. The CDR3 DNA reads TGTGCCAGCAGCCCAGGAACAGGGTACACCGGGGAGCTGTTTTTT.

The table lists this clone with a few counts. J is TRBJ2-7 and V is TRBV5-1; the match to TRBD2 covers 11 bases. The length of the CDR3 is 15 residues. The V gene end was trimmed by 0 bases and the J gene end by 9 bases; junction bases not matched to a gene: 8. Germline assignment: CDR1 SGHRS and CDR2 YFSETQ. CDR3 sequence reads: CASSLDLAGGTRQYF. The CDR3 coding sequence is TGCGCCAGCAGCTTGGACCTAGCGGGGGGAACGCGGCAGTACTTC.